The rows below give T cell receptor beta chains drawn from one sample of a study of blood T cells in healthy people across ages. MiXCR, run by TCRdb on the 5' RACE reads, gives a single entry per CDR3 protein. This table has 1,300,000 or so distinct CDR3 sequences, around 59% appearing once. Sequencing used blood. Receptors originate from a man younger than 35 in good health. Each CDR3 is given with its conserved first and last residue. Fields, in order: J gene, V gene, D gene, CDR3 protein. A D gene is named only where the DNA matches it firmly.

TRBJ2-1 | TRBV20-1 | TRBD2 | CSAAPPSGRRNEQFF
TRBJ2-7 | TRBV7-2 | NA | CASSLTWVEGEQYF
TRBJ2-7 | TRBV27 | NA | CASSLSGQEPYEQYF
TRBJ2-7 | TRBV4-3 | NA | CASSPRRGMIDEQYF
TRBJ2-5 | TRBV5-1 | TRBD2 | CASSLVSPAGGVGETQYF
TRBJ2-1 | TRBV6-2/TRBV6-3 | TRBD2 | CASSFGSGGFYNEQFF
TRBJ2-1 | TRBV6-5 | NA | CASSYGTVPNEQFF
TRBJ1-5 | TRBV7-2 | NA | CASSPNWGGVGNQPQHF
TRBJ1-1 | TRBV6-5 | NA | CASSYGPISGVSEAFF
TRBJ2-1 | TRBV7-9 | TRBD2 | CASSLPSGSNEQFF
TRBJ2-2 | TRBV25-1 | NA | CASSDGQLNTGELFF
TRBJ2-1 | TRBV9 | TRBD2 | CASSVTSDNEQFF
NA | TRBV13 | NA | CASSLRGTNIQYF
TRBJ2-1 | TRBV6-5 | NA | CASSPLRGKNEQFF
TRBJ1-5 | TRBV7-2 | TRBD1 | CASRSGTDNQPQHF
TRBJ1-2 | TRBV29-1 | TRBD1 | CSVGTGRDYGYTF